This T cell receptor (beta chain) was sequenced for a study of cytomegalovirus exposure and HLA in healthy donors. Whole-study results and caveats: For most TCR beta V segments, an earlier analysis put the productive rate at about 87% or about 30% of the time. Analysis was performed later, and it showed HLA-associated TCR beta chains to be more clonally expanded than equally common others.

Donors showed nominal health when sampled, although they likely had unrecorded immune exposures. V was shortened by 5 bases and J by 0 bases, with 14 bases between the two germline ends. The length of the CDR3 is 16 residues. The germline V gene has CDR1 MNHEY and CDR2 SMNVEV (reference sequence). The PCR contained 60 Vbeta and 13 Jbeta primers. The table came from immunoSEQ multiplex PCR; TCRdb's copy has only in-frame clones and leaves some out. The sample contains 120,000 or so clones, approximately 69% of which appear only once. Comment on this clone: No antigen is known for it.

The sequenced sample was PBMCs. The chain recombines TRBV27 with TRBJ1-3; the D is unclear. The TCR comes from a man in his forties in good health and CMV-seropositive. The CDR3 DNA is TGTGCCAGCAGTAGAACGAGACTGAACTCTGGAAACACCATATATTTT. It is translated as CASSRTRLNSGNTIYF.